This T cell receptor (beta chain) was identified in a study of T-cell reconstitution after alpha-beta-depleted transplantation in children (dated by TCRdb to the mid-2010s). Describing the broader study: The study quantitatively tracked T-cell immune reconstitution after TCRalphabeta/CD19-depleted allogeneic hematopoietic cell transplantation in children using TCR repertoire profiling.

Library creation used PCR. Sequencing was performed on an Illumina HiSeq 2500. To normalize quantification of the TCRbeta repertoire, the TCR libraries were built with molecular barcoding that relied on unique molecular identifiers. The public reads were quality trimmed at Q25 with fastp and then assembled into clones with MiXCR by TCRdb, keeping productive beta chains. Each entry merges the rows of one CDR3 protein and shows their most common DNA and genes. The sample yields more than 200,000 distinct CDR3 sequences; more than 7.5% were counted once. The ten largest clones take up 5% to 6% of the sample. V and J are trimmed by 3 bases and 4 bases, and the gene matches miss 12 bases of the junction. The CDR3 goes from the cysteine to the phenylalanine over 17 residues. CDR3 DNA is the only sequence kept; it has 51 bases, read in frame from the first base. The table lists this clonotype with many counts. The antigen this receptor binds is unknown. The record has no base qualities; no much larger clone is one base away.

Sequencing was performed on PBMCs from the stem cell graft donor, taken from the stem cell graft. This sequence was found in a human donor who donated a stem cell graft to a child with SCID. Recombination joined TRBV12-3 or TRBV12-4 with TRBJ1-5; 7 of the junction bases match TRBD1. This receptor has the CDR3 CASSFLPLTGENQPQHF. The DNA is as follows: TGTGCCAGCAGTTTCCTCCCCCTTACAGGGGAAAATCAGCCCCAGCATTTT.